A selection of T cell receptor beta chains follows, all from one sample in a study of blood T cell repertoires in COVID-19. The assay was immunoSEQ multiplex PCR, and TCRdb's table has in-frame clones only and misses some. Among tens of thousands of clones listed, about 90% were seen once. Sequencing was performed on peripheral blood. The receptors here all came from a woman in her fifties or sixties with active or convalescent COVID-19. Each CDR3 is given with its conserved first and last residue. The D gene is left open where the match is weak. The size entry is marked missing in some rows and otherwise reads once, few, many or a size class.

TRBV4-3	TRBD2	-	TRBJ2-7	CASSPGGSEQYF	TGCGCCAGCAGCCCCGGGGGGAGCGAGCAGTACTTC
TRBV7-8	-	-	TRBJ1-5	CASSLAGGGNQPQHF	TGTGCCAGCAGCTTAGCCGGGGGTGGCAATCAGCCCCAGCATTTT
TRBV4-3	-	-	TRBJ2-3	CASSQDSGSTDTQYF	TGCGCCAGCAGCCAAGATTCGGGGAGCACAGATACGCAGTATTTT
TRBV19	TRBD2	-	TRBJ2-2	CASSISNAGALSNTGELFF	TGTGCCAGTAGTATATCTAACGCGGGAGCCCTTTCCAACACCGGGGAGCTGTTTTTT
TRBV30	-	once	TRBJ1-3	CAWTPRTISGNTIYF	TGTGCCTGGACACCTCGAACTATCTCTGGAAACACCATATATTTT
TRBV5-1	TRBD2	-	TRBJ2-5	CASSILAGGQETQYF	TGCGCCAGCAGCATTCTAGCGGGGGGCCAAGAGACCCAGTACTTC
TRBV19	-	few	TRBJ2-1	CASKSSVTIHSYNEQFF	TGTGCCAGTAAGTCGAGCGTAACAATCCACTCCTACAATGAGCAGTTCTTC
TRBV12-3/TRBV12-4	-	-	TRBJ1-6	CASSLKRNSPLHF	TGTGCCAGCAGTTTAAAGAGAAATTCACCCCTCCACTTT
TRBV19	TRBD1	-	TRBJ1-5	CASNSGQGMPPQHF	TGTGCCAGTAACTCAGGACAGGGAATGCCGCCCCAGCATTTT
TRBV4-1	-	-	TRBJ2-7	CASSQGPGVYEQYF	TGCGCCAGCAGCCAAGGGCCAGGGGTCTACGAGCAGTACTTC